Below are 30 T cell receptor beta chains sequenced from a single sample in a study of blood T cells in healthy people across ages. The second PCR ran roughly 7 to 11 cycles with a sample-barcoded 5' primer and J-beta primers. Each CDR3 protein is one row after TCRdb ran MiXCR on the 5' RACE reads. The repertoire holds approximately 2,000,000 distinct CDR3 sequences, 39% seen once, with roughly 23% in the top ten. The material sequenced was blood. The source of these receptors is a human donor in good health.

The rearrangement links TRBV12-3 or TRBV12-4 to TRBJ1-4, with 8 nucleotides matching TRBD1. Trimming cost V 7 bases and J 6 bases; bases outside gene matches: 7. The length of the CDR3 is 14 residues. The CDR3 is CASNGQGRYEKLFF. The CDR3 region has the DNA TGTGCCAGCAACGGACAGGGTCGATATGAAAAACTGTTTTTT.

The V gene is TRBV5-6, the J gene TRBJ1-1, with D perhaps TRBD1 (5 bases). The V end was cut by 4 bases, the J end by 5 bases, with 18 bases between. This CDR3 is 15 amino acids long. Germline V CDR1 and CDR2: SGHDT, YYEEEE. This chain's CDR3 is CASSEAGAGFTEAFF. The CDR3 nucleotides are TGTGCCAGCAGCGAAGCCGGGGCGGGGTTTACTGAAGCTTTCTTT.

A few counts support this clonotype. The rearrangement links TRBV11-2 to TRBJ2-7; D is possibly TRBD1 (6 bases). Trimming shortened V by 5 bases and J by 3 bases, and 14 bases separated the two germline ends. The CDR3 has 14 amino acids. Germline V gene data show CDR1 as SGHAT and CDR2 as FQNNGV. In DNA form, the CDR3 reads TGTGCCAGCAGCAAACCGGGACACAACTACGAGCAGTACTTC. As protein: CASSKPGHNYEQYF.

Note on this clonotype: The junction departs from the called germline gene at one end, perhaps through a read error. This chain links TRBV4-3 with TRBJ2-3; D ambiguous. CDR1 is LGHNA, CDR2 YSLEER, per germline. CDR3 length: 14 residues. The chain's CDR3 is CANSQVGSTDTQYF. CDR3 in DNA: TGCGCCAACAGCCAAGTAGGGAGCACAGATACGCAGTATTTT.

About this clonotype: The germline gene is not matched at one end of the junction; a read error may be the cause. CDR3 amino acids: CANSFSGGEFREQYF. The CDR3 bases are TGTGCCAACAGTTTTAGTGGGGGGGAGTTCCGCGAGCAGTACTTC. The rearrangement links TRBV28 to TRBJ2-7; 7 nucleotides line up with TRBD2. This CDR3 is 15 amino acids long. The germline V gene has CDR1 MDHEN and CDR2 SYDVKM.

V and J are TRBV20-1 and TRBJ1-1; D gene uncertain. CDR1 and CDR2 from the germline V gene are DFQATT and SNEGSKA (reference sequence). V lost 3 bases to trimming and J lost 5 bases, with 13 bases between them. This CDR3 is built from 13 residues. The CDR3 protein is CSASFAGVTEAFF. The CDR3 coding sequence is TGCAGTGCTAGTTTCGCTGGTGTGACTGAAGCTTTCTTT.

The chain combines TRBV20-1 with TRBJ2-3; 10 nucleotides match TRBD2. The CDR3 has 15 residues. Unmatched junction bases numbered 5, after V lost 3 bases and J lost 2 bases. Germline CDR1 is DFQATT and CDR2 is SNEGSKA (reference sequence). The CDR3, as DNA: TGCAGTGCTAGTCGAGCGGGGGGGCCCACAGATACGCAGTATTTT. This codes for CSASRAGGPTDTQYF.

V usage is TRBV29-1 and J usage is TRBJ2-6, with D perhaps TRBD1 (5 bases). This CDR3 contains 14 residues. Deletions cut 5 bases from V and 2 bases from J, with 10 bases between. Germline CDR1 and CDR2: SQVTM and ANQGSEA. Written as DNA, the CDR3 is TGCAGCGTTCAAGGGGAAACTGGGGCCAACGTCCTGACTTTC. It yields the protein CSVQGETGANVLTF.

In this sample, this clonotype turned up many times. The CDR3 loop reads CASSLGTGLENGYTF. As DNA, the CDR3 is TGTGCCAGCAGCTTAGGAACAGGGTTGGAGAATGGCTACACCTTC. The chain employs TRBV7-2 and TRBJ1-2, with D maybe TRBD1 (6 bases). Germline V CDR1 and CDR2: SGHTA, FQGNSA. This CDR3 contains 15 residues. Between the trimmed V and J ends, which lost 1 base and 6 bases, there was a span of 15 bases.

V usage is TRBV29-1 and J usage is TRBJ1-4; D is unclear. Looked up from germline, CDR1 is SQVTM and CDR2 is ANQGSEA. The CDR3 has 11 residues. V was trimmed by 1 base and J by 10 bases, leaving 7 bases between them. The chain's CDR3 is CSVEGVAKLFF. CDR3 nucleotides: TGCAGCGTTGAAGGTGTCGCAAAACTGTTTTTT.

This clonotype has only a few counts. The chain has TRBV5-1 and TRBJ2-7, with D possibly called TRBD1 or TRBD2 (5 bases each). Germline V gene sequence: CDR1 SGHRS, CDR2 YFSETQ. The CDR3 extends over 14 amino acids. The V end lost 3 bases, the J end lost 5 bases, and 15 bases lay between the germline ends. In DNA form, the CDR3 reads TGCGCCAGCAGCTGGGGACCAGGAAATAACGAGCAGTACTTC. Residues: CASSWGPGNNEQYF.

This chain uses TRBV5-1 with TRBJ1-1; D possibly corresponds to TRBD1 (6 bases). The V end was cut by 7 bases, the J end by 7 bases, with 17 bases between. The CDR3 runs 13 residues. Germline V lookup: CDR1 SGHRS, CDR2 YFSETQ. CDR3 nucleotide sequence: TGCGCCAGCGGAAGACAGGAAGCGGTTGAAGCTTTCTTT. Translated, it gives CASGRQEAVEAFF.

Notes on this clonotype: At one of its ends the junction is not consistent with the germline gene, which may arise from a read error. V is TRBV12-3 or TRBV12-4 and J is TRBJ2-4; possibly TRBD1 or TRBD2 for D (5 bases each). The CDR3 runs 12 residues. This chain's CDR3 is CAGSYGGNIQYF. The CDR3 DNA is TGTGCCGGCAGTTATGGGGGAAACATTCAGTACTTC.

A few counts support this clonotype. The rearrangement uses TRBV10-3 and TRBJ2-5; D might be TRBD2 (5 bases). The CDR3 has 13 amino acids. The germline V gene has CDR1 ENHRY and CDR2 SYGVKD. V was trimmed by 4 bases and J by 3 bases, leaving 9 bases between them. DNA for the CDR3: TGTGCCATCAGTGGAGTGGGAGAAGAGACCCAGTACTTC. Its translation is CAISGVGEETQYF.

V and J are TRBV11-2 and TRBJ2-1, with 8 bases that match TRBD2. Looked up from germline, CDR1 is SGHAT and CDR2 is FQNNGV. CDR3 length: 16 amino acids. With V trimmed by 4 bases and J by 9 bases, 14 bases remained unmatched. DNA of the CDR3: TGTGCCAGCAGCTACGAGACGGGGGGGGTCCTTGGTGAGCAGTTCTTC. This sequence encodes CASSYETGGVLGEQFF.

This chain links TRBV20-1 with TRBJ2-7; TRBD2 agrees at 11 bases. The CDR3 is 15 residues long. The trim removed 5 bases at V and 2 bases at J, leaving 8 bases unmatched. The germline V gene has CDR1 DFQATT and CDR2 SNEGSKA (reference sequence). CDR3 in amino acids: CSAPLISGGAYEQYF. The CDR3 DNA follows: TGCAGTGCTCCTCTTATTAGCGGGGGGGCCTACGAGCAGTACTTC.

This clonotype was seen more than once but under ten times. The chain uses TRBV6-2 or TRBV6-3 and TRBJ1-2, with D uncertain. V lost 2 bases and J 3 bases, leaving 10 bases between the germline ends. The CDR3 is 14 residues long. Germline CDR1 MNHEY, CDR2 SVGEGT. Written as DNA, the CDR3 is TGTGCCAGCAGTTACCCCGAGGGAGACTATGGCTACACCTTC. Its translation: CASSYPEGDYGYTF.

This clonotype occurred a few times. The chain employs TRBV7-8 and TRBJ1-5; 9 bases agree with TRBD1. The germline V gene has CDR1 SGHVS and CDR2 FQNEAQ. Unmatched junction bases numbered 5, after V lost 4 bases and J lost 1 base. The CDR3 runs 16 residues. The CDR3 DNA reads as TGTGCCAGCAGCTCGCCCGGGACAGGGAGCAATCAGCCCCAGCATTTT. This translates into CASSSPGTGSNQPQHF.

This clonotype was recorded once. This sequence joins TRBV28 and TRBJ1-2; D unclear. The germline V gene has CDR1 MDHEN and CDR2 SYDVKM. This CDR3 spans 13 amino acids. Between the trimmed V and J ends, which lost 7 bases and 8 bases, there was a span of 17 bases. In DNA form, the CDR3 reads TGTGCCAGCATTGGCCCCATTGTTGAGGGCTACACCTTC. Its protein product is CASIGPIVEGYTF.

The chain joins TRBV6-5 to TRBJ1-1; D is possibly TRBD1 (6 bases). The germline CDR1 and CDR2 sequences are MNHEY and SVGAGI. The V and J ends lost 8 bases and 5 bases respectively, with 12 bases between them. The CDR3 totals 12 residues. The chain's CDR3 is CASLAQGTEAFF. The CDR3 DNA reads as TGTGCCAGCCTAGCACAGGGAACTGAAGCTTTCTTT.

The chain employs TRBV4-3 and TRBJ1-6; 7 positions agree with TRBD1. CDR3 length equals 16 residues. Trimming cost V 1 base and J 5 bases; bases outside gene matches: 5. The germline V gene has CDR1 LGHNA and CDR2 YSLEER. The CDR3: CASSQGDSTHNSPLHF. The CDR3 DNA reads as TGCGCCAGCAGCCAAGGGGACAGTACTCATAATTCACCCCTCCACTTT.

The J gene is TRBJ1-2, the V gene TRBV7-9, with 9 bases aligning to TRBD1. Trimming removed 5 bases from V and 8 bases from J; junction bases left unmatched: 12. Germline V gene lookup returns CDR1 SEHNR and CDR2 FQNEAQ (reference sequence). The CDR3 has 15 amino acids. CDR3 region: CASSPGQGGRWGYTF. Written as DNA, the CDR3 is TGTGCCAGCAGCCCGGGACAGGGAGGCCGGTGGGGCTACACCTTC.

The rearrangement uses TRBV7-2 and TRBJ1-5; possible D gene TRBD1, 5 bases. The CDR3 covers 15 residues. Germline CDR1 is SGHTA and CDR2 is FQGNSA. V was clipped by 2 bases and J by 5 bases, with 13 bases between them. CDR3 bases: TGTGCCAGCAGCTTACGGCAGGGAGATGATCAGCCCCAGCATTTT. This encodes CASSLRQGDDQPQHF.

This clonotype was detected a few times. J is TRBJ1-4 and V is TRBV14; D is unresolved. The germline gives CDR1 SGHDN, CDR2 FVKESK. CDR3 length: 15 amino acids. V lost 2 bases and J 0 bases, leaving 7 bases between the germline ends. CDR3 in amino acids: CASSQLATTNEKLFF. As DNA, the CDR3 is TGTGCCAGCAGCCAACTGGCGACAACTAATGAAAAACTGTTTTTT.

Details on this clonotype: The conserved final phenylalanine or tryptophan is absent from the CDR3, which likely points to a read error. This chain uses TRBV7-8 with TRBJ1-4; the match to TRBD1 covers 9 bases. The CDR3 length is 14 residues. Germline V gene sequence: CDR1 SGHVS, CDR2 FQNEAQ. With 4 bases clipped from V and 8 bases from J, the junction kept 5 bases outside the gene matches. The CDR3: CASSWDRAGEKLFL. The CDR3 DNA sequence: TGTGCCAGCAGCTGGGACAGGGCAGGAGAAAAACTGTTTCTT.

The rearrangement uses TRBV28 and TRBJ2-3, with 7 bases identical to TRBD2. CDR1 MDHEN and CDR2 SYDVKM come from the germline V gene. This CDR3 region has 14 residues. After removal of 7 bases from V and 3 bases from J, the junction contained 7 bases not matched to a gene. The CDR3 DNA reads as TGTGCCAGCAAATCAGGACTAGATACAGATACGCAGTATTTT. It is translated as CASKSGLDTDTQYF.

This clonotype was seen only a few times. This chain links TRBV6-5 with TRBJ2-1; 9 positions agree with TRBD2. Germline V lookup: CDR1 MNHEY, CDR2 SVGAGI. V lost 0 bases to trimming and J lost 4 bases; unmatched junction nucleotides: 13. The CDR3 covers 19 residues. CDR3 amino acids: CASSYSAGGVQLSYNEQFF. The CDR3 DNA follows: TGTGCCAGCAGTTACTCTGCGGGGGGGGTCCAATTATCATACAATGAGCAGTTCTTC.

A note on this clonotype: The junction departs from germline at one end; a sequencing error may be responsible. V is TRBV5-1 and J is TRBJ2-1; tentatively, D is TRBD1 (6 bases). TRBJ2-7 matches the DNA end more closely, so the J call is doubtful. This CDR3 has 17 amino acids. CDR1 and CDR2 from the germline V gene are SGHRS and YFSETQ. The CDR3 DNA reads as TGCGCCAGCGGCTTGACTACAGGGAAAAGCTCCTACAATGAGCAGTACTTC. Translation: CASGLTTGKSSYNEQYF.

The rearrangement joins TRBV20-1 to TRBJ2-2; maybe TRBD2 (5 bases). Germline CDR1 is DFQATT and CDR2 is SNEGSKA (reference sequence). V was pared by 5 bases and J by 4 bases, with 20 bases between. The CDR3 runs 16 residues. The CDR3 DNA is TGCAGTGCTCCTCGGATATCGGGGTTAGGCACCGGGGAGCTGTTTTTT. As protein: CSAPRISGLGTGELFF.

Only a few counts were recorded for this clonotype. The rearrangement links TRBV10-3 to TRBJ2-3; D uncertain. Germline assignment: CDR1 ENHRY and CDR2 SYGVKD. There are 13 residues in the CDR3. V was clipped by 0 bases and J by 6 bases, with 7 bases between them. The CDR3 region is CAISESGGDTQYF. CDR3 in DNA: TGTGCCATCAGTGAGTCAGGTGGGGATACGCAGTATTTT.